These 11 T cell receptor beta chains were all obtained from the same sample, sequenced in a study of T cells in Graves' hyperthyroidism and ophthalmopathy. There were TCR beta CDR3 regions amplified from RNA transcripts. The study used the HTBI primer set for a first-round RT-PCR of the TCR CDR3. TCRdb called the multiplex PCR reads again in MiXCR, with one record for every CDR3 protein. Found here are fewer than 110,000 distinct CDR3 sequences, about 45% of them singletons; the top ten hold 20% to 30%. Input material: blood. Every receptor here comes from a man between 40 and 49 years old with Graves' hyperthyroidism.

This chain connects TRBV28 to TRBJ1-5; D unclear. The germline CDR1 and CDR2 sequences are MDHEN and SYDVKM. Deletions cut 7 bases from V and 0 bases from J, with 13 bases between. The CDR3 consists of 15 residues. The CDR3 bases are TGTGCCAGCAAAGGCGGAGCAGTTAGCAATCAGCCCCAGCATTTT. Translating it yields CASKGGAVSNQPQHF.

In this sample, this clonotype turned up many times. CDR3 in amino acids: CASSVDTSYNEQFF. The CDR3 DNA follows: TGTGCCAGCAGCGTAGACACGTCCTACAATGAGCAGTTCTTC. V gene TRBV9 combines with J gene TRBJ2-1; D is uncertain. The ends were cut back, 0 bases at V and 1 base at J, with 5 bases in the middle. Germline V gene data show CDR1 as SGDLS and CDR2 as YYNGEE. The CDR3 is 14 residues long.

This clonotype appeared a few times. In DNA, the CDR3 is TGTGCCAGCAGCCCTCGGAGAGGACCGACCTACGAGCAGTACTTC. This encodes CASSPRRGPTYEQYF. This chain links TRBV7-2 with TRBJ2-7; D gene uncertain. Between the trimmed V and J ends, which lost 5 bases and 2 bases, there was a span of 16 bases. The CDR3 sequence is 15 residues long. Germline lookup yields CDR1 SGHTA and CDR2 FQGNSA.

Points on this clonotype: A much larger clone differs from this one at a single base, so this may be a read error. The chain employs TRBV6-1 and TRBJ2-3; 7 bases map to TRBD2. Germline V lookup: CDR1 MNHNS, CDR2 SASEGT. The trim removed 6 bases at V and 8 bases at J, leaving 11 bases unmatched. The CDR3 sequence is 14 residues long. Written as DNA, the CDR3 is TGTGCCAGCAGAGAGGGGAGGGAGGTGGGTACGCAGTATTTT. Encoded protein: CASREGREVGTQYF.

This clonotype has a count of ten or more. The rearrangement uses TRBV4-1 and TRBJ1-2; a possible D gene is TRBD1 (6 bases). Trimming removed 0 bases from V and 5 bases from J, with 13 bases in between. CDR3 length: 15 amino acids. The germline V gene has CDR1 MGHRA and CDR2 YSYEKL. The CDR3 DNA reads as TGCGCCAGCAGCCAAGATGGGGGCCTCGTATATGGCTACACCTTC. Translating gives CASSQDGGLVYGYTF.

This clonotype was counted ten times or more. The CDR3 loop is CASRRTGLETQYF. The DNA for the CDR3 is TGTGCCAGCAGAAGGACAGGGTTGGAGACCCAGTACTTC. The chain couples TRBV6-6 to TRBJ2-5, with 8 nucleotides matching TRBD1. Germline CDR1 MNHNY, CDR2 SVGAGI (reference sequence). V shed 6 bases and J 5 bases; nucleotides not matched to a gene: 5. CDR3 length: 13 residues.

Ten or more counts support this clonotype. This chain uses TRBV11-2 with TRBJ2-5; D is ambiguous. The V end lost 4 bases, the J end lost 5 bases, and 8 bases lay between the germline ends. The V gene's germline CDR1 is SGHAT and CDR2 FQNNGV. CDR3 length: 12 residues. The CDR3 reads CASSSPGETQYF. The CDR3 DNA reads TGTGCCAGCAGCTCCCCCGGGGAGACCCAGTACTTC.

This clonotype has a count of ten or more. This chain connects TRBV5-1 to TRBJ2-4, with D hard to call. CDR1 is SGHRS, CDR2 YFSETQ, per germline. With 6 bases removed from V and 0 bases from J, the gap between germline ends came to 13 bases. The CDR3 runs to 15 residues. The CDR3 sequence: CASTQDPLAKNIQYF. The CDR3 bases are TGCGCCAGCACCCAGGACCCGCTAGCCAAAAACATTCAGTACTTC.

The sample holds many counts of this clonotype. The chain links TRBV5-8 to TRBJ1-1; possible D gene TRBD1, 6 bases. The V end lost 4 bases, the J end lost 1 base, and 14 bases lay between the germline ends. The CDR3 has 15 amino acids. Looked up from germline, CDR1 is SGHTS and CDR2 is YDEGEE. CDR3 region: CASSLRDTPNTEAFF. The DNA for the CDR3 is TGTGCCAGCAGCCTGCGGGACACACCGAACACTGAAGCTTTCTTT. The variable domain in full, completed from reference TRBV5-8 and TRBJ1-1, reads EAGVTQSPTHLIKTRGQQATLRCSPISGHTSVYWYQQALGLGLQFLLWYDEGEERNRGNFPPRFSGRQFPNYSSELNVNALELEDSALYLCASSLRDTPNTEAFFGQGTRLTVV.

Ten or more counts support this clonotype. This sequence joins TRBV7-2 and TRBJ2-1; the D gene is possibly TRBD2 (6 bases). Trimming shortened V by 5 bases and J by 9 bases, and 17 bases separated the two germline ends. Germline loops: CDR1 SGHTA, CDR2 FQGNSA. The length of the CDR3 is 14 residues. The CDR3 DNA is TGTGCCAGCAGCCAAGGGAGGCAGTATATTGAGCAGTTCTTC. Translating it yields CASSQGRQYIEQFF.

For this clonotype: This could be a read error, since a much larger clone is one nucleotide away. This chain connects TRBV6-7 to TRBJ2-7, with D perhaps matching TRBD1 or TRBD2 (6 bases each). TRBV6-7 is given ORF status, its function remaining uncertain. The CDR3 extends over 13 amino acids. DNA of the CDR3: TGTGCCAGCAGTTACTCCGGGGGCTACAAGCAGTACTTC. It specifies CASSYSGGYKQYF.